This T cell receptor beta chain derives from a study of T cells in Graves' hyperthyroidism and ophthalmopathy. Regarding the study as a whole: Researchers found most expanded thyroid clonotypes above 0.001 in blood as well.

Germline V gene sequence: CDR1 KGHSH, CDR2 LQKENI. Trimming left V 2 bases short and J 5 bases short, with 13 bases between. The CDR3 runs to 14 residues. Using RNA transcripts as the source, TCR beta CDR3 regions were amplified. The TCR CDR3 was amplified in a first-round RT-PCR using the HTBI primer set. TCRdb recomputed calls from the multiplex PCR reads with MiXCR, one row per CDR3 protein. Among roughly 660,000 distinct CDR3 sequences listed, around 16% were seen once. Exclusion of a patient resulted from uncontrolled infection, other autoimmune disease, pregnancy or lactation. Orbital computed tomography and thyroid ultrasound, together with serum TRAb and thyroxine and clinical symptoms, were used for diagnoses. This clonotype was counted ten times or more. Antigen specificity is unknown.

The sample comprised blood. The origin of this receptor is a man in his fifties with Graves' hyperthyroidism. V usage is TRBV18 and J usage is TRBJ2-7; D gene unclear. This chain's CDR3 is CASSPGRSGDEQYF. The CDR3 nucleotides are TGTGCCAGCTCACCAGGTCGTTCTGGGGACGAGCAGTACTTC.